This T cell receptor beta chain was recovered during a study of T cells expressing NK-cell markers. In the study overall: Sorted CD3+CD56+NKG2C+, CD3+CD56+NKG2C- and CD3+CD56-NKG2C+ T-cell subsets were beta-chain profiled. Regarding the study as a whole: In several donors, dominant CD3+CD56+NKG2C+ clones formed roughly 1.0-7.0% of CD8+ cells.

5'RACE template switching with UMIs produced the TCR beta cDNA. TCRdb derives one entry per CDR3 protein from the 5' RACE reads, leaving out DNA. This listing includes about 390,000 distinct CDR3 sequences. Regarding this clonotype: Its antigen is unidentified.

The CDR3 contains 14 residues. Germline V CDR1 and CDR2: SSHAT, FNYEAQ (reference sequence). The receptor was isolated from a woman in her fifties or sixties in good health. The chain combines TRBV7-7 with TRBJ2-2; TCRdb names TRBD2, which stays unverified in the absence of DNA. Sequencing was performed on blood T cells: a sorted CD56 or NKG2C T cell subset, CD4+ or CD8+ T cells, or bulk PBMC T cells (not recorded which). CDR3 residues: CATLQHRSAGELFF. The variable domain in full, with the rest retrieved from reference TRBV7-7 and TRBJ2-2, is GAGVSQSPRYKVTKRGQDVTLRCDPISSHATLYWYQQALGQGPEFLTYFNYEAQPDKSGLPSDRFSAERPEGSISTLTIQRTEQRDSAMYRCATLQHRSAGELFFGEGSRLTVL.